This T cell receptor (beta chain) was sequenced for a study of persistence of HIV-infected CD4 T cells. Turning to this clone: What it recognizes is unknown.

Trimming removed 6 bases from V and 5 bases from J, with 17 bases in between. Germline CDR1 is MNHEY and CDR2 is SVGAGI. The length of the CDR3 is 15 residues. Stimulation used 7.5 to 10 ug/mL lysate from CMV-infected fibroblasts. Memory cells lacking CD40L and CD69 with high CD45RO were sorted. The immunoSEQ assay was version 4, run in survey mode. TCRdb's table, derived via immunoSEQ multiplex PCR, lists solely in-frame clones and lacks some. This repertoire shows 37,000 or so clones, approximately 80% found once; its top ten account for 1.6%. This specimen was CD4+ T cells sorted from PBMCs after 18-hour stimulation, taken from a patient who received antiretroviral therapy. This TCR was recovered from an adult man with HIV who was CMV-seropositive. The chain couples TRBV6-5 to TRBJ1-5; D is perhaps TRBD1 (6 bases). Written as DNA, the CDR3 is TGTGCCAGCAGCTACACGGGACACGGCGATCAGCCCCAGCATTTT. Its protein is CASSYTGHGDQPQHF.